Below are 19 T cell receptor beta chains sequenced from a single sample in a study of blood T cells in healthy people across ages. A second roughly 6 to 12 cycle PCR used barcoded and J-beta primers. TCRdb re-derived calls from the 5' RACE reads in MiXCR, one entry per CDR3 protein. The data contain approximately 680,000 distinct CDR3 sequences, approximately 29% of them singletons. Source material: blood. Every receptor here comes from an elderly woman in good health.

This clonotype was observed at least ten times. This chain links TRBV6-6 with TRBJ2-5; TRBD1 is a possible D gene (6 bases). CDR1 is MNHNY and CDR2 is SVGAGI in the germline V gene (reference sequence). The V and J ends lost 2 bases and 5 bases respectively, with 12 bases between them. CDR3 length: 14 residues. CDR3 in DNA: TGTGCCAGCAGTTACGAGCAGGGGCGGGAGACCCAGTACTTC. Residues: CASSYEQGRETQYF.

The table lists this clonotype with many counts. The genes are TRBV27 and TRBJ2-5, with D tentatively TRBD2 (5 bases). Trimming stripped 6 bases from V and 5 bases from J, with 19 bases between. This CDR3 region has 15 residues. From germline, CDR1 is MNHEY and CDR2 SMNVEV (reference sequence). CDR3 sequence reads: CASRTLYGREETQYF. The CDR3 nucleotides are TGTGCCAGCAGGACTCTTTACGGAAGGGAGGAGACCCAGTACTTC.

The sample holds many counts of this clonotype. This chain connects TRBV29-1 to TRBJ2-3, with 14 bases that match TRBD2. The CDR3 has 16 amino acids. CDR1 SQVTM and CDR2 ANQGSEA come from the germline V gene. Germline trimming cut 6 bases from V and 2 bases from J; bases unmatched to any gene: 7. The CDR3 nucleotides read TGCAGCGTCGCTGGGACTAGCGGGGGATTCACAGATACGCAGTATTTT. It encodes CSVAGTSGGFTDTQYF.

The chain employs TRBV12-3 or TRBV12-4 and TRBJ2-1; either TRBD1 or TRBD2 may fit D (5 bases each). The CDR3 has 13 residues. Trimming removed 3 bases from V and 10 bases from J, with 13 bases in between. This chain's CDR3 is CASSFGDRGEQFF. The CDR3, as DNA: TGTGCCAGCAGTTTCGGGGACCGAGGGGAGCAGTTCTTC.

Comment on this clonotype: With a much larger clone just one base away, this may be a read error. The rearrangement links TRBV4-3 to TRBJ2-1, with 13 bases matching TRBD2. CDR1 and CDR2 (germline): LGHNA, YSLEER. The V and J ends lost 8 bases and 10 bases, in that order; junction bases with no gene match: 11. This CDR3 has 15 amino acids. This CDR3 is CASGYTSGGAGEQFF. CDR3 bases: TGCGCCAGCGGCTATACTAGCGGGGGGGCCGGAGAGCAGTTCTTC.

About this clonotype: Since a much larger clone is just one base distant, this may be a read error. This chain uses TRBV11-2 with TRBJ2-1; D might be TRBD1 or TRBD2, each matching 5 bases. This CDR3 is built from 15 residues. CDR1 is SGHAT, CDR2 FQNNGV, per germline. V dropped 3 bases and J dropped 10 bases, with 19 bases sitting between them. In DNA form, the CDR3 reads TGTGCCAGCAGCTTCGAATTTGGGGGAGCCCACGAGCAGTTCTTC. Encoded protein: CASSFEFGGAHEQFF.

The table lists this clonotype with many counts. The chain joins TRBV11-2 to TRBJ1-1; D uncertain. The CDR3 extends over 14 amino acids. The V gene lost 1 base and the J gene lost 5 bases, with 11 bases spanning the gap. Looked up from germline, CDR1 is SGHAT and CDR2 is FQNNGV. The CDR3 DNA follows: TGTGCCAGCAGCTTAGGGCAGGACCGGACTGAAGCTTTCTTT. Its protein product is CASSLGQDRTEAFF.

This clonotype was seen just once. The rearrangement uses TRBV4-2 and TRBJ2-5; 7 bases agree with TRBD2. The CDR3 has 15 residues. Per the germline V gene, CDR1 is LGHNA and CDR2 is YNFKEQ. J gave up 2 bases and V 0 bases, and 3 bases lay outside the gene matches. CDR3 DNA sequence: TGTGCCAGCAGCCAAGAGGGAGGGCAGCAAGAGACCCAGTACTTC. It is translated as CASSQEGGQQETQYF.

This clonotype turned up a few times. This may arise from a read error, as a much more abundant clone is one base away. This chain connects TRBV27 to TRBJ2-7; D might be TRBD1 (5 bases). The CDR3 runs 15 residues. CDR1 MNHEY and CDR2 SMNVEV come from the germline V gene (reference sequence). Trimming cost V 3 bases and J 4 bases, with 16 bases left between them. CDR3 residues: CASSLGQGWGYEQYF. DNA for the CDR3: TGTGCCAGCAGTTTGGGGCAGGGATGGGGATACGAGCAGTACTTC.

As regards this clonotype: An end of the junction does not agree with germline; a read error may underlie this. The chain recombines TRBV5-1 with TRBJ2-3, with a possible D match to TRBD1 (6 bases). Per germline, CDR1 SGHRS and CDR2 YFSETQ. This CDR3 spans 15 amino acids. CDR3 nucleotides: TGCGCTAGCAGCTTGGACTGGGGACACACAGATACGCAGTATTTT. Encoded protein: CASSLDWGHTDTQYF.

The chain combines TRBV29-1 with TRBJ2-2; the match to TRBD1 covers 7 bases. The CDR3 consists of 14 residues. The germline CDR1 and CDR2 sequences are SQVTM and ANQGSEA. Trimming at V came to 8 bases and at J to 1 base, leaving 7 bases not matched to a gene. The CDR3, as DNA: TGCAGCATACGGACAGGCGTGAACACCGGGGAGCTGTTTTTT. Translating gives CSIRTGVNTGELFF.

As concerns this clonotype: Because it lacks the conserved phenylalanine or tryptophan at the end, this CDR3 is likely a read error. This chain connects TRBV12-3 or TRBV12-4 to TRBJ2-3; a weak D match, TRBD2 (7 bases). The CDR3 spans 15 residues. The CDR3 DNA sequence: TGTGCCAGCAGACGCGCGGGGGACATCACAGATGCGCAGTATTCT. Translating gives CASRRAGDITDAQYS.

This clonotype has a count of ten or more. The chain links TRBV29-1 to TRBJ1-2; D remains unclear. CDR1 SQVTM and CDR2 ANQGSEA come from the germline V gene. The length of the CDR3 is 13 residues. V was shortened by 3 bases and J by 2 bases, with 10 bases between the two germline ends. The CDR3 coding sequence is TGCAGCGTTGACTTTCGGGAGAACTATGGCTACACCTTC. Amino acid sequence: CSVDFRENYGYTF.

In this sample, this clonotype turned up many times. V gene TRBV19 combines with J gene TRBJ2-7, with 9 bases fitting TRBD1. Germline trimming cut 5 bases from V and 3 bases from J; bases unmatched to any gene: 8. The CDR3 is 15 amino acids. Germline V gene data show CDR1 as LNHDA and CDR2 as SQIVND (reference sequence). This CDR3 is CASSFTGTGNYEQYF. DNA for the CDR3: TGTGCCAGTAGTTTCACCGGGACAGGGAACTACGAGCAGTACTTC.

In this sample, this clonotype turned up many times. V usage is TRBV5-1 and J usage is TRBJ2-3; tentatively, D is TRBD1 (5 bases). Deletions cut 6 bases from V and 2 bases from J, with 22 bases between. Germline lookup yields CDR1 SGHRS and CDR2 YFSETQ. This CDR3 spans 17 amino acids. CDR3 sequence: CASTSGARGSNTDTQYF. The CDR3 coding sequence is TGCGCCAGCACCTCTGGGGCCCGAGGTTCGAACACAGATACGCAGTATTTT.

This clonotype was observed many times. The rearrangement uses TRBV10-3 and TRBJ2-5, with 7 bases lining up with TRBD1. The ends lost 6 bases at V and 5 bases at J; junction bases unmatched: 9. CDR3 size: 14 residues. Germline V CDR1 and CDR2: ENHRY, SYGVKD. CDR3 loop: CAIRGGQPHETQYF. CDR3 in DNA: TGTGCCATCAGAGGGGGACAGCCCCACGAGACCCAGTACTTC.

V gene TRBV5-1 combines with J gene TRBJ1-5; D possibly corresponds to TRBD1 (5 bases). Germline CDR1 reads SGHRS; CDR2 reads YFSETQ. There are 14 residues in the CDR3. Trimming stripped 3 bases from V and 4 bases from J, with 11 bases between. Here the CDR3 DNA reads TGCGCCAGCAGCTGGGGGGGGATAAATCAGCCCCAGCATTTT. Protein product: CASSWGGINQPQHF. Combining the CDR3 with reference TRBV5-1 and TRBJ1-5 gives the whole variable domain KAGVTQTPRYLIKTRGQQVTLSCSPISGHRSVSWYQQTPGQGLQFLFEYFSETQRNKGNFPGRFSGRQFSNSRSEMNVSTLELGDSALYLCASSWGGINQPQHFGDGTRLSIL.

This sequence joins TRBV20-1 and TRBJ2-4; D is possibly TRBD1 (5 bases). This CDR3 is built from 13 residues. Trimming took off 0 bases at V and 6 bases at J, with 9 bases between the two ends. Germline CDR1 reads DFQATT; CDR2 reads SNEGSKA (reference sequence). CDR3 nucleotide sequence: TGCAGTGCTAGAGATACGCAGGGAAACATTCAGTACTTC. It encodes CSARDTQGNIQYF.

This clonotype was seen a few times. The chain has TRBV3-1 and TRBJ2-7; TRBD2 matches 8 bases. The V segment lost 3 bases and the J segment 9 bases; nucleotides outside the gene matches: 7. Germline-derived CDR1 and CDR2 are LGHDT and YNNKEL (reference sequence). The CDR3 sequence is 13 residues long. CDR3 sequence reads: CASSHPAGGGQYF. DNA of the CDR3: TGTGCCAGCAGCCACCCTGCGGGGGGTGGGCAGTACTTC.